The present T cell receptor beta chain was sequenced within a study of T cells after yellow fever vaccination. Study results and limitations: A large majority of primary-vaccination clones showed up again after the booster (about 97% CD4, approximately 90% CD8).

In this sample, this clonotype turned up a few times. Its target is not known. In TCRdb, the 5' RACE reads were re-called with MiXCR into one record per CDR3 protein. The sample yields under 300,000 distinct CDR3 sequences, around 7% seen once. Germline CDR1 and CDR2: SGHVS and FQNEAQ. The CDR3 extends over 14 amino acids. V gave up 5 bases and J gave up 2 bases, with 12 bases separating them. This sequence joins TRBV7-8 and TRBJ2-5, with D perhaps assigned TRBD1 or TRBD2 (6 bases each). Sequenced here: CD4+ T cells sorted from PBMCs, sampled 15 days after the yellow fever booster vaccination. The clonotype comes from a man aged 30 to 45 who received the YFV17D yellow fever vaccine. CDR3 amino acids: CASSLRGEQETQYF. CDR3 sequence (DNA): TGTGCCAGCAGCCTAAGGGGGGAGCAAGAGACCCAGTACTTC.